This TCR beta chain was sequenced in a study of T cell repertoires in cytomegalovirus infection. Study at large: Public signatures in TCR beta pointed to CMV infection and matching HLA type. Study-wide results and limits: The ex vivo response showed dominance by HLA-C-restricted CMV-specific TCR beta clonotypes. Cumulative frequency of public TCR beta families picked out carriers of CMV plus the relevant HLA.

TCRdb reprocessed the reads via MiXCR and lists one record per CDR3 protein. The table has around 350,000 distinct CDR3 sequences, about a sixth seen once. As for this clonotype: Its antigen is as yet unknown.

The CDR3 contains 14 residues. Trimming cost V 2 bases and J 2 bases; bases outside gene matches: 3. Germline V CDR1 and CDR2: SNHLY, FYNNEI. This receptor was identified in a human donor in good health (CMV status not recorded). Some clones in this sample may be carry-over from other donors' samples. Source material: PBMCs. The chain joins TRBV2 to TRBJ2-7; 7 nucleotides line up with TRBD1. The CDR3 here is CASSEQGVPYEQYF. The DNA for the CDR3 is TGTGCCAGCAGTGAACAGGGGGTCCCCTACGAGCAGTACTTC.